These T cell receptor beta chains were read from a single sample in a study of cytomegalovirus exposure and HLA in healthy donors. The repertoire was sequenced with immunoSEQ multiplex PCR; TCRdb's copy has only in-frame clones and lacks some. The data contain fewer than 250,000 clones, around 90% of them singletons. The sequenced sample consisted of PBMCs. Every receptor here comes from a woman aged 18-35 years in good health and CMV-seropositive. The CDR3 runs from the conserved cysteine through the conserved F or W. D genes are given only for firm matches. Part of the rows lack a size; the others show once, few, many or a class for expanded clones.

abundance,v_gene,j_gene,d_gene,CDR3nt,CDR3aa
.,TRBV15,TRBJ1-1,.,TGTGCCACCAGCAGAGTTGGGTCCCACGCAGGGGCTTTCTTT,CATSRVGSHAGAFF
.,TRBV7-9,TRBJ2-7,TRBD2,TGTGCCGGTGCCAAAGCGGGAGGCGAGCAGTACTTC,CAGAKAGGEQYF
.,TRBV28,TRBJ2-7,.,TGTGCCAGCAGTCCCCCACTACTAAGCTCCTACGAGCAGTACTTC,CASSPPLLSSYEQYF
.,TRBV7-9,TRBJ1-2,.,TGTGCCAGCAGCGCCCGGGACAACTTTAACTATGGCTACACCTTC,CASSARDNFNYGYTF
once,TRBV29-1,TRBJ1-4,TRBD1,TGCAGCGTGTACGACAGGGGGCGCGAAAAACTGTTTTTT,CSVYDRGREKLFF
.,TRBV11-3,TRBJ2-1,.,TGTGCCAGCAGCTTAGGGCAGGCAGCCCAGTTCTTC,CASSLGQAAQFF
once,TRBV7-6,TRBJ1-5,.,TGTGCCAGCAGCCTCGGCGAGGGGGATCAGCCCCAGCATTTT,CASSLGEGDQPQHF
.,TRBV6-7,TRBJ2-7,TRBD1,TGTGCCAGCAGGCCAACCCTCAGGACAGGGCCAAAGCAGTACTTC,CASRPTLRTGPKQYF
.,TRBV15,TRBJ2-1,.,TGTGCCACCAGCCGGGGGCGGGAGACCTACAATGAGCAGTTCTTC,CATSRGRETYNEQFF
.,TRBV27,TRBJ1-2,.,TGTGCCAGCAGCTTCCAGGGATACGATGGCTACACCTTC,CASSFQGYDGYTF
.,TRBV7-2,TRBJ2-7,TRBD2,TGTGCCAGCAGCTTTTTCGACTTTCGGGGGGGCTACGAGCAGTACTTC,CASSFFDFRGGYEQYF
.,TRBV2,TRBJ1-5,.,TGTGCCAGCAGTGGCAGGGAAGAGTATAGCAATCAGCCCCAGCATTTT,CASSGREEYSNQPQHF
once,TRBV27,TRBJ1-1,.,TGTGCCAGCAGGGGAGGGGGGTCGGACACTGAAGCTTTCTTT,CASRGGGSDTEAFF
once,TRBV5-1,TRBJ1-1,.,TGCGCCAGCAGCCAGGCGACAGACAACACTGAAGCTTTCTTT,CASSQATDNTEAFF
.,TRBV4-1,TRBJ2-5,TRBD1,TGCGCCAGCAGGCCGACAGGGGGTATCGGCGAGACCCAGTACTTC,CASRPTGGIGETQYF
.,TRBV7-6,TRBJ2-7,TRBD1,TGTGCCAGCAGCTTATCGGGCCGACAGGGGGATCCTTCCTACGAGCAGTACTTC,CASSLSGRQGDPSYEQYF
.,TRBV6-5,TRBJ1-5,TRBD1,TGTGCCAGCAGTTTCGACAGGGGAAAGCAGCCCCAGCATTTT,CASSFDRGKQPQHF
.,TRBV7-3,TRBJ1-2,TRBD1,TGTGCCAGCAGCTTATATACAGGGGCGAGCTATGGCTACACCTTC,CASSLYTGASYGYTF
.,TRBV9,TRBJ2-7,TRBD2,TGTGCCAGCAGCGTAGAAGCGGGAGGCGAGCAGTACTTC,CASSVEAGGEQYF
.,TRBV7-2,TRBJ1-2,TRBD1,TGTGCCAGCAGCCCGCAGGGACAGGGGTCGTATGGCTACACCTTC,CASSPQGQGSYGYTF
once,TRBV27,TRBJ2-1,TRBD2,TGTGCCAGCAGTCCAGGGACTAGCGGGAGCTCTTACAATGAGCAGTTCTTC,CASSPGTSGSSYNEQFF
.,TRBV10-3,TRBJ2-7,TRBD1,TGTGCCACGCATACAGGGGGCGAGCAGTACTTC,CATHTGGEQYF
.,TRBV5-4,TRBJ2-3,TRBD2,TGTGCCAGCAGCCGAAAGAGCGGGACTAGCGGAAGCACAGATACGCAGTATTTT,CASSRKSGTSGSTDTQYF
.,TRBV11-2,TRBJ2-7,.,TGTGCCAGCAGCTTGGGACTGGGGCATCCCTACGAGCAGTACTTC,CASSLGLGHPYEQYF
.,TRBV7-9,TRBJ1-5,.,TGTGCCAGCAGCTTATGGCCACGACGGGATAAAGGCAATCAGCCCCAGCATTTT,CASSLWPRRDKGNQPQHF
.,TRBV7-9,TRBJ1-2,.,TGTGCCAGCAGCTTCGGACTTAACGCCACCTATGGCTACACCTTC,CASSFGLNATYGYTF
.,TRBV6-1,TRBJ1-3,TRBD1,TGTGCCAGCATAGCAGGGGGCCTGTCCGGAAACACCATATATTTT,CASIAGGLSGNTIYF
few,TRBV30,TRBJ1-2,TRBD1,TGTGCCTGGGAGCCCATGGACAGGGGGCAGGGCTACACCTTC,CAWEPMDRGQGYTF
.,TRBV5-1,TRBJ2-7,TRBD2,TGCGCCAGCAGCGGGGGGCTAGCGGGTTGGTACGAGCAGTACTTC,CASSGGLAGWYEQYF
.,TRBV7-8,TRBJ1-2,TRBD1,TGTGCCAGCAGCTTCCGACAGGGGGCCAACTATGGCTACACCTTC,CASSFRQGANYGYTF
.,TRBV27,TRBJ1-3,.,TGTGCCAGCAGTTCCAGGGCCCACTCTGGAAACACCATATATTTT,CASSSRAHSGNTIYF
.,TRBV27,TRBJ2-1,TRBD1,TGTGCCAGCAGGTCCGCAGGGGGTACCTACAATGAGCAGTTCTTC,CASRSAGGTYNEQFF
.,TRBV27,TRBJ1-1,.,TGTGCCAGCAGTTTAAGGCAGGGCCACACTGAAGCTTTCTTT,CASSLRQGHTEAFF
.,TRBV2,TRBJ1-2,TRBD1,TGTGCCAGCACAGGACAGGTGGGAGGCTACACCTTC,CASTGQVGGYTF
.,TRBV6-6,TRBJ1-3,.,TGTGCCAGCAGTTACTCGATCGGTCTGGGAAACACCATATATTTT,CASSYSIGLGNTIYF
.,TRBV5-6,TRBJ1-2,TRBD1,TGTGCCAGCAGCTTGGGCGGAACAGGGGGCTACTATGGCTACACCTTC,CASSLGGTGGYYGYTF
.,TRBV6-5,TRBJ2-7,.,TGTGCCAGCAGTTACAGCGGAGAGAGGAACGAGCAGTACTTC,CASSYSGERNEQYF
few,TRBV25-1,TRBJ1-1,.,TGTGCCAGCAGTGAGGGGGGGGCGCGCACTGAAGCTTTCTTT,CASSEGGARTEAFF
.,TRBV28,TRBJ2-3,TRBD1,TGTGCCAGCAGTTTCAAGGGGGCCACAGATACGCAGTATTTT,CASSFKGATDTQYF
.,TRBV14,TRBJ2-3,TRBD2,TGTGCCAGCAGCCAACTCATTAGCGGGAGGTCAAATACGCAGTATTTT,CASSQLISGRSNTQYF
.,TRBV4-1,TRBJ1-3,.,TGCGCCAGCAGCCCGTATGCTGGAAACACCATATATTTT,CASSPYAGNTIYF
.,TRBV19,TRBJ1-2,TRBD1,TGTGCCAGTAGTACCCCGACAGGGGCGGGCGGCTACACCTTC,CASSTPTGAGGYTF
.,TRBV5-1,TRBJ2-7,.,TGCGCCAGCAGCCACCTGTGGGGGCGGCCCTACGAGCAGTACTTC,CASSHLWGRPYEQYF
.,TRBV28,TRBJ1-1,TRBD1,TGTGCCAGCAGTTTATTGTGGGGAACAGGGGGAGGTAACACTGAAGCTTTCTTT,CASSLLWGTGGGNTEAFF
.,TRBV19,TRBJ2-4,.,TGTGCCAGTAGTATACCCCGCAGGACACTAGCCAAAAACATTCAGTACTTC,CASSIPRRTLAKNIQYF
.,TRBV7-9,TRBJ2-1,.,TGTGCCAGCAGCTTTACAGGGAAAGGGGACAATGAGCAGTTCTTC,CASSFTGKGDNEQFF
.,TRBV4-2,TRBJ2-7,TRBD2,TGTGCCAGCAGCCAAGTGACTAGCGGGAGGAACTACGAGCAGTACTTC,CASSQVTSGRNYEQYF
.,TRBV27,TRBJ2-7,.,TGTGCCAGCAGTTCTAGACTCACGTGGGGGCCCTCCTACGAGCAGTACTTC,CASSSRLTWGPSYEQYF
.,TRBV28,TRBJ2-7,.,TGTGCCAGCAGTTTCCCAGCGGCCTACGAGCAGTACTTC,CASSFPAAYEQYF
.,TRBV5-4,TRBJ2-5,TRBD1,TGTGCCAGCAGCTTGCCAGACAGGGGTCTAGGGACAAGCCAAGAGACCCAGTACTTC,CASSLPDRGLGTSQETQYF
.,TRBV11-2,TRBJ2-7,.,TGTGCCAGCAGCGAAACCGGGACTTATAGCTCCTACGAGCAGTACTTC,CASSETGTYSSYEQYF
few,TRBV6-1,TRBJ1-2,TRBD1,TGTGCCAGCAGTGACCATGTGACAGGGGTCTATGGCTACACCTTC,CASSDHVTGVYGYTF
.,TRBV6-1,TRBJ2-5,.,TGTGCCAGCAGTGAATCAGGGATGGAGACCCAGTACTTC,CASSESGMETQYF
once,TRBV2,TRBJ2-1,TRBD2,TGTGCCAGCACCGAGGGGAGGGGTTGGGTAAATGAGCAGTTCTTC,CASTEGRGWVNEQFF
.,TRBV28,TRBJ2-7,TRBD2,TGTGCCAGCGTAACTAGCGGGAGTTACGAGCAGTACTTC,CASVTSGSYEQYF
once,TRBV9,TRBJ2-3,.,TGTGCCAGCAGCGTAGAAAGGAGGAGCACAGATACGCAGTATTTT,CASSVERRSTDTQYF
.,TRBV2,TRBJ2-3,TRBD1,TGTGCCAGCAGTCTTGACAGGGCTGCGGATACGCAGTATTTT,CASSLDRAADTQYF
.,TRBV15,TRBJ2-7,TRBD2,TGTGCCACCAGCTTGGGACTAGCGGCCTACAAGCAGTACTTC,CATSLGLAAYKQYF
.,TRBV5-6,TRBJ2-7,TRBD2,TGTGCCAGCAGCCCCCCCGGGACTAGCGGGAGGGGGGACTTC,CASSPPGTSGRGDF